The TCR beta chain under discussion was sequenced for a study of early T cells in non-severe SARS-CoV-2 infection. Overall study results and limits: Missing private and CD4 specificities, VDJdb matching favored anti-spike CD8 responses.

CDR3 length: 15 residues. With 2 bases removed from V and 4 bases from J, the gap between germline ends came to 13 bases. CDR1 is SGHDT, CDR2 YYEEEE, per germline. This clonotype occurred many times. The antigen is undetermined. TCRdb redid the calling of the 5' RACE reads with MiXCR, one entry per CDR3 protein. Of approximately 71,000 distinct CDR3 sequences listed, roughly 13% are singletons. The source is an adult who was a healthcare worker with PCR-confirmed SARS-CoV-2 infection or an uninfected control (not recorded which). Input material: whole blood. This chain joins TRBV5-6 and TRBJ2-1; either TRBD1 or TRBD2 may supply D (5 bases each). The CDR3 protein is CASSFDLGEYNEQFF. The CDR3 DNA sequence: TGTGCCAGCAGCTTTGACCTGGGGGAATACAATGAGCAGTTCTTC.